Below, 30 T cell receptor beta chains from the same sample are listed, as sequenced in a study of cytotoxic CD8 clonotypes in ibrutinib-treated CLL (dated by TCRdb to about 2021). This sample's time point label indicates: about a year on ibrutinib. The library came from the immunoSEQ multiplex PCR assay. Imported from immuneACCESS, the table was reduced by TCRdb to in-frame sequences with V and J called. These copies leave out some clones; in studies compared against another copy, an unresolved V gene accounts for under half, and the cause of the remainder is not known. This sample holds about 150,000 clones; 79% were observed only once. In total, the top ten clones hold 10% to 15% of the sample. The sample in question was PBMCs, obtained after 12 months of ibrutinib treatment. Every receptor here comes from a human donor with chronic lymphocytic leukemia.

This clone was recorded once. This chain links TRBV28 with TRBJ1-5; D unclear. Germline CDR1 is MDHEN and CDR2 is SYDVKM. Deletions cut 6 bases from V and 4 bases from J, with 13 bases between. The CDR3 has 14 amino acids. The CDR3 sequence: CASRALSGNQPQHF. CDR3 bases: TGTGCCAGCAGGGCCCTTTCGGGTAATCAGCCCCAGCATTTT.

In this sample, this clone turned up a few times. The chain has TRBV28 and TRBJ1-1, with D uncertain. The CDR3 is 11 amino acids. Trimming left V 10 bases short and J 0 bases short, with 6 bases between. Germline CDR1 is MDHEN and CDR2 is SYDVKM. The CDR3 region has the DNA TGTGCCACCTATTTGAACACTGAAGCTTTCTTT. This encodes CATYLNTEAFF.

This chain connects TRBV10-3 to TRBJ2-5; D is possibly TRBD1 (5 bases). Trimming removed 10 bases at V and 5 bases at J, with 17 bases between. The CDR3 runs 13 residues. CDR1 and CDR2 from the germline V gene are ENHRY and SYGVKD. DNA for the CDR3: TGTGCCACCACCCCGACAGAATCGGAGACCCAGTACTTC. Translated, it gives CATTPTESETQYF.

This clone came up once. This sequence joins TRBV19 and TRBJ1-5; TRBD1 might be the D (5 bases). The CDR3 loop spans 15 amino acids. Trimming took off 7 bases at V and 4 bases at J, with 17 bases between the two ends. The germline gives CDR1 LNHDA, CDR2 SQIVND (reference sequence). In nucleotides, the CDR3 is TGTGCCAGTACCCCCGGGCGGGGACTAAATCAGCCCCAGCATTTT. It encodes CASTPGRGLNQPQHF.

CDR3 coding DNA: TGTGCCAGCAGTTGGGCAGGTAGCACAGATACGCAGTATTTT. Protein product: CASSWAGSTDTQYF. This chain connects TRBV27 to TRBJ2-3; unclear D gene. Trimming took 4 bases from V and 0 from J, leaving 8 bases between them. The CDR3 spans 14 residues. The germline V gene encodes CDR1 MNHEY and CDR2 SMNVEV (reference sequence).

This sequence joins TRBV29-1 and TRBJ2-7; 8 positions match TRBD2. The CDR3 covers 14 residues. V gave up 3 bases and J gave up 1 base; unmatched junction bases: 5. The germline CDR1 and CDR2 sequences are SQVTM and ANQGSEA. In DNA form, the CDR3 reads TGCAGCGTTGAGTGGCCTAGCGGGTCCTACGAGCAGTACTTC. Amino acids: CSVEWPSGSYEQYF.

The chain combines TRBV11-2 with TRBJ2-7, with 7 bases lining up with TRBD1. The germline V gene has CDR1 SGHAT and CDR2 FQNNGV. The CDR3 has 17 residues. V shed 1 base and J 5 bases; nucleotides not matched to a gene: 14. CDR3 coding DNA: TGTGCCAGCAGCTTAGTCAGGACAGACAGGGCCCGCCACGAGCAGTACTTC. Translating it yields CASSLVRTDRARHEQYF.

V and J are TRBV7-3 and TRBJ2-1; TRBD2 matches at 7 bases. From germline, CDR1 is SGHTA and CDR2 FQGTGA. With 2 bases clipped from V and 7 bases from J, the junction kept 8 bases outside the gene matches. The CDR3 length is 15 residues. The CDR3 nucleotides are TGTGCCAGCAGCTTATTCCGGCTAGCGGAAAATGAGCAGTTCTTC. Translating it yields CASSLFRLAENEQFF.

The V and J genes are TRBV25-1 and TRBJ2-2; 8 bases agree with TRBD1. V trimming: 1 base; J trimming: 4 bases; junction bases outside the gene matches: 5. Germline lookup yields CDR1 MGHDK and CDR2 SYGVNS. CDR3 size: 16 residues. As DNA, the CDR3 is TGTGCCAGCAGTGAATGGGGCAGGGGGCTCACCGGGGAGCTGTTTTTT. This encodes CASSEWGRGLTGELFF.

The gene calls are TRBV5-5 and TRBJ1-1, with 9 bases identical to TRBD1. Trimming cost V 10 bases and J 0 bases; bases outside gene matches: 16. CDR3 length: 17 residues. Looked up from germline, CDR1 is SGHKS and CDR2 is YYEKEE (reference sequence). CDR3 nucleotides: TGTGCCTCCTATCGGGGGACAGGGACGACCCTGAACACTGAAGCTTTCTTT. Translation: CASYRGTGTTLNTEAFF.

The chain recombines TRBV28 with TRBJ2-1, with 11 bases that match TRBD2. V gave up 6 bases and J gave up 1 base; unmatched junction bases: 5. The CDR3 is 16 amino acids. In germline, CDR1 is MDHEN, CDR2 SYDVKM. For the CDR3, the DNA is TGTGCCAGCAGCCTAGCGGGAGGACGTTCCTACAATGAGCAGTTCTTC. This translates into CASSLAGGRSYNEQFF.

The J gene is TRBJ1-2, the V gene TRBV5-4; D ambiguous. Trimming took 2 bases from V and 4 from J, leaving 15 bases between them. The CDR3 has 15 residues. Per germline, CDR1 SGHNT and CDR2 YYREEE (reference sequence). In nucleotides, the CDR3 is TGTGCCAGCAGCTTAAAAGGACGGACCGTCTATGGCTACACCTTC. It yields the protein CASSLKGRTVYGYTF.

The V gene is TRBV6-6, the J gene TRBJ1-1; D is undetermined. Trimming pared 0 bases from V and 1 base from J, leaving 9 bases between. CDR1 and CDR2 (germline): MNHNY, SVGAGI (reference sequence). The CDR3 is made up of 15 amino acids. CDR3 loop: CASSYSSTGNTEAFF. The CDR3 DNA reads as TGTGCCAGCAGTTACTCGAGTACGGGGAACACTGAAGCTTTCTTT.

The CDR3 coding sequence is TGTGCCAGCAGTTTAAGAGGGAGCTCCTACAATGAGCAGTTCTTC. Protein product: CASSLRGSSYNEQFF. V and J are TRBV28 and TRBJ2-1; D is perhaps TRBD2 (5 bases). The CDR3 spans 15 residues. Trimming removed 2 bases at V and 0 bases at J, with 8 bases between. Germline lookup yields CDR1 MDHEN and CDR2 SYDVKM.

The chain is built from TRBV6-4 and TRBJ2-3, with D tentatively TRBD1 (6 bases). The germline gives CDR1 MRHNA, CDR2 SNTAGT. Between the trimmed V and J ends, which lost 6 bases and 0 bases, there was a span of 13 bases. The CDR3 loop spans 15 amino acids. The DNA for the CDR3 is TGTGCCAGCAGGGATACAGGGTCTAGCACAGATACGCAGTATTTT. It is translated as CASRDTGSSTDTQYF.

The chain joins TRBV14 to TRBJ2-7, with D maybe TRBD1 (6 bases). The CDR3 loop spans 14 amino acids. The V gene lost 3 bases and the J gene lost 2 bases, with 11 bases spanning the gap. Germline V gene sequence: CDR1 SGHDN, CDR2 FVKESK. CDR3 loop: CASSQGAVTYEQYF. For the CDR3, the DNA is TGTGCCAGCAGCCAGGGGGCGGTTACCTACGAGCAGTACTTC.

CDR3 in amino acids: CASSRRWSTDTQYF. CDR3 bases: TGTGCCAGCAGCCGCCGTTGGAGCACAGATACGCAGTATTTT. The V gene is TRBV7-9, the J gene TRBJ2-3; no reliable D call. Per the germline V gene, CDR1 is SEHNR and CDR2 is FQNEAQ (reference sequence). V lost 5 bases to trimming and J lost 0 bases, with 9 bases between them. There are 14 residues in the CDR3.

V and J are TRBV5-4 and TRBJ2-3; 12 bases line up with TRBD2. This CDR3 is 15 amino acids long. Germline-derived CDR1 and CDR2 are SGHNT and YYREEE (reference sequence). V was pared by 4 bases and J by 6 bases, with 6 bases of the junction left unmatched. Here the CDR3 reads CASSVLAGGPDTQYF. DNA for the CDR3: TGTGCCAGCAGCGTGCTAGCGGGAGGGCCCGATACGCAGTATTTT.

The chain has TRBV5-6 and TRBJ2-2, with D perhaps matching TRBD1 (5 bases). This CDR3 contains 17 residues. In germline, CDR1 is SGHDT, CDR2 YYEEEE. Trimming took off 2 bases at V and 1 base at J, with 15 bases between the two ends. Here the CDR3 reads CASSFYLGQGNTGELFF. The CDR3 DNA reads as TGTGCCAGCAGCTTTTACCTTGGGCAGGGGAACACCGGGGAGCTGTTTTTT.

The J gene is TRBJ2-5, the V gene TRBV7-9, with 9 bases lining up with TRBD2. This CDR3 is 18 amino acids long. With 5 bases clipped from V and 5 bases from J, the junction kept 18 bases outside the gene matches. The germline gives CDR1 SEHNR, CDR2 FQNEAQ (reference sequence). The CDR3 region is CASSRPSRRLAALETQYF. In nucleotides, the CDR3 is TGTGCCAGCAGCCGACCCTCTCGCAGACTAGCGGCCTTGGAGACCCAGTACTTC. Filled out from reference TRBV7-9 and TRBJ2-5, the complete variable domain reads DTGVSQNPRHKITKRGQNVTFRCDPISEHNRLYWYRQTLGQGPEFLTYFQNEAQLEKSRLLSDRFSAERPKGSFSTLEIQRTEQGDSAMYLCASSRPSRRLAALETQYFGPGTRLLVL.

The chain is built from TRBV4-3 and TRBJ2-3; no clear D. CDR3 size: 18 residues. Germline CDR1 and CDR2: LGHNA and YSLEER. Trimming shortened V by 0 bases and J by 5 bases, and 21 bases separated the two germline ends. The CDR3 loop reads CASSQDLFAGPFGDTQYF. The CDR3 nucleotides are TGCGCCAGCAGCCAAGATCTATTTGCAGGCCCTTTTGGAGATACGCAGTATTTT.

The chain uses TRBV6-6 and TRBJ2-4, with 12 bases aligning to TRBD2. Germline CDR1 is MNHNY and CDR2 is SVGAGI (reference sequence). V lost 8 bases and J lost 4; bases outside the gene matches: 0. The CDR3 is made up of 13 amino acids. The CDR3 sequence is CASGLAGKNIQYF. DNA for the CDR3: TGTGCCAGCGGACTAGCGGGGAAAAACATTCAGTACTTC.

V and J are TRBV7-6 and TRBJ2-6, with D hard to call. The CDR3 consists of 15 residues. V lost 1 base, J lost 3 bases, and 7 bases lay in between. The germline gives CDR1 SGHVS, CDR2 FNYEAQ. This chain's CDR3 is CASSLDGVGANVLTF. The CDR3 nucleotides read TGTGCCAGCAGCTTAGACGGAGTTGGGGCCAACGTCCTGACTTTC.

This clone appeared a single time. This sequence joins TRBV6-5 and TRBJ1-1; no clear D. Trimming removed 6 bases at V and 1 base at J, with 12 bases between. The CDR3 is 14 amino acids. Germline V lookup: CDR1 MNHEY, CDR2 SVGAGI. CDR3 protein: CASRQHSRNTEAFF. For the CDR3, the DNA is TGTGCCAGCAGACAACACAGTAGGAACACTGAAGCTTTCTTT.

This clone came up a few times. V is TRBV9 and J is TRBJ1-3; no clear D gene. This CDR3 region has 12 residues. The V end lost 4 bases, the J end lost 11 bases, and 13 bases lay between the germline ends. Germline V CDR1 and CDR2: SGDLS, YYNGEE. CDR3 nucleotides: TGTGCCAGCAGCAAACAAACGGCTCCCATATATTTT. Translated: CASSKQTAPIYF. The full variable domain, its missing parts supplied by reference TRBV9 and TRBJ1-3, is DSGVTQTPKHLITATGQRVTLRCSPRSGDLSVYWYQQSLDQGLQFLIQYYNGEERAKGNILERFSAQQFPDLHSELNLSSLELGDSALYFCASSKQTAPIYFGEGSWLTVV.

The CDR3 sequence is CASSLLYGRETQYF. In nucleotides, the CDR3 is TGCGCCAGCAGCCTCCTTTATGGGAGGGAGACCCAGTACTTC. The V gene is TRBV5-1, the J gene TRBJ2-5, with D perhaps TRBD2 (6 bases). CDR3 length: 14 residues. Trimming removed 4 bases from V and 5 bases from J, with 15 bases in between. Germline V CDR1 and CDR2: SGHRS, YFSETQ. Complete variable domain (other parts from reference TRBV5-1 and TRBJ2-5): KAGVTQTPRYLIKTRGQQVTLSCSPISGHRSVSWYQQTPGQGLQFLFEYFSETQRNKGNFPGRFSGRQFSNSRSEMNVSTLELGDSALYLCASSLLYGRETQYFGPGTRLLVL.

A few counts support this clone. The chain combines TRBV30 with TRBJ1-2; D unclear. The germline gives CDR1 GTSNPN, CDR2 SVGIG (reference sequence). CDR3 length: 12 residues. The V and J ends lost 0 bases and 3 bases respectively, with 5 bases between them. The CDR3 DNA is TGTGCCTGGAGTGTAGAACACTATGGCTACACCTTC. Its protein product is CAWSVEHYGYTF. Combining the CDR3 with reference TRBV30 and TRBJ1-2 gives the whole variable domain SQTIHQWPATLVQPVGSPLSLECTVEGTSNPNLYWYRQAAGRGLQLLFYSVGIGQISSEVPQNLSASRPQDRQFILSSKKLLLSDSGFYLCAWSVEHYGYTFGSGTRLTVV.

The V call is TRBV7-2, the J call TRBJ1-2; D gene unclear. This CDR3 has 11 amino acids. CDR1 is SGHTA, CDR2 FQGNSA, per germline. V was pared by 6 bases and J by 8 bases, with 10 bases between. The CDR3 DNA is TGTGCCAGCAGTTGGGAGAAAGGCTACACCTTC. It is translated as CASSWEKGYTF.

V usage is TRBV14 and J usage is TRBJ1-1, with D unclear. The CDR3 loop spans 12 amino acids. Trimming shortened V by 1 base and J by 10 bases, and 10 bases separated the two germline ends. Germline V gene sequence: CDR1 SGHDN, CDR2 FVKESK. The CDR3 region is CASSQGSAVAFF. The CDR3 bases are TGTGCCAGCAGCCAAGGCAGTGCCGTAGCTTTCTTT. The full variable domain, completed using reference TRBV14 and TRBJ1-1, is EAGVTQFPSHSVIEKGQTVTLRCDPISGHDNLYWYRRVMGKEIKFLLHFVKESKQDESGMPNNRFLAERTGGTYSTLKVQPAELEDSGVYFCASSQGSAVAFFGQGTRLTVV.

The genes are TRBV29-1 and TRBJ2-1, with D possibly matching TRBD2 (5 bases). This CDR3 is 14 amino acids long. CDR1 and CDR2 (germline): SQVTM, ANQGSEA. V lost 1 base to trimming and J lost 9 bases, with 16 bases between them. The CDR3 nucleotides are TGCAGCGTTGAAGGGGCGGGCCTAGGCAGTGAGCAGTTCTTC. This encodes CSVEGAGLGSEQFF.